This T cell receptor beta chain is from a study of post-analysis software for immune sequencing data. Study background: The cohort encompassed relapsing-remitting, secondary progressive and progressive-relapsing multiple sclerosis disease courses. Regarding the study as a whole: Patients showed TRBV5-6, TRBV5-1 and TRBV20-1 among a few TRBV segments more frequent than in controls. The study found significantly lower normalized Chao1 diversity in multiple sclerosis patients than in controls. When the samples were clustered directly with F measure, those that had been prepared in the same batch showed strong co-clustering.

The CDR3 sequence is 15 residues long. Germline loops: CDR1 LGHNA, CDR2 YSLEER. V lost 7 bases to trimming and J lost 11 bases; unmatched junction nucleotides: 13. This clonotype was seen a handful of times. Its antigen is not identified. Unique molecular identifiers had been added to the TCR beta cDNA libraries. Each batch of about 0.95 to 11 million T cells produced 490,000 or so cDNA molecules. One entry per CDR3 protein results from TCRdb running MiXCR on the PCR reads. In the table there are 750,000 to 950,000 distinct CDR3 sequences, about 45% of which are singletons. The sequence came from a girl between 5 and 17 years old with multiple sclerosis. The sample comprised blood. The chain carries TRBV4-3 and TRBJ2-5, with 13 bases that match TRBD2. CDR3 residues: CASTSGLAGYDEQYF. The CDR3 nucleotides read TGCGCCAGCACCTCGGGACTAGCGGGATACGATGAGCAGTACTTC.